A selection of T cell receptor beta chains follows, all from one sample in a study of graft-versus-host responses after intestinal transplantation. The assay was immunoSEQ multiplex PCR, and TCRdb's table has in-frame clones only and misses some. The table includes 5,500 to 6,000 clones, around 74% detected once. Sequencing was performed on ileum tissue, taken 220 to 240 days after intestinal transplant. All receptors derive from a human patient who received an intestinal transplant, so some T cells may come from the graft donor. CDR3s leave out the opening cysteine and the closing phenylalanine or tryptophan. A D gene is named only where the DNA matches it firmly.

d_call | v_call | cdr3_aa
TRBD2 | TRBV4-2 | ASSHPGTSDSGELF
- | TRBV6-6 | ASSYVGQNTEAF
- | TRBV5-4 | ASSLMTGSTDTQY
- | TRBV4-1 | ASSHNNRAFEAF
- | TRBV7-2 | ASSLFRNQPQH
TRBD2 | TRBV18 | ASSPQGLAGETDTQY
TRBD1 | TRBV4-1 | ASSRDRESSYEQY
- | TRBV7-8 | ASSPEAYEQY
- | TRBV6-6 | ASSLAASSYNEQF
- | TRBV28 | ASSLDATNEKLF
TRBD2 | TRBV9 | ASSVGPGGTSGDLYNEQF
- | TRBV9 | ASSVGAGSLLNTEAF
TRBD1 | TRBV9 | ASSAGTANTEAF
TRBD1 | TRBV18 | ASSPMSGTGNGELF
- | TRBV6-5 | ASSSGLGDTGELF
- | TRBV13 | ASSIRGRGNTEAF
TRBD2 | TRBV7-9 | ASSLVSAGGPHEQF
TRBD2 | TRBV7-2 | ASSFHSGVADTQY
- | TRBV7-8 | ASSLSEQSNQPQH
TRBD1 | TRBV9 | ASSVEGASYYEQY